This T cell receptor beta chain is drawn from a study of shared clonotypes between healthy human individuals. CDR3 length: 14 amino acids. Trimming stripped 0 bases from V and 9 bases from J, with 13 bases between. Splitting the CD4+ cells yielded a CD45RA+ naive subset and a CD45RA-negative memory subset. Assay: immunoSEQ multiplex PCR; the TCRdb copy retains only in-frame clones and omits some. The table has over 850,000 clones, roughly 74% seen once. The receptor's source is a man aged 18 to 30 in good health. Some clones in this sample may be carry-over from other donors' samples. Sequencing was performed on memory CD4+ T cells from PBMCs. Subset denoted: CD45RA-negative fraction. The chain recombines TRBV5-3 with TRBJ2-1; D uncertain. TRBV5-3 qualifies as an ORF whose function is uncertain. The CDR3 region has the DNA TGTGCCAGAAGCTTGGGTTTTTTTGCGTTTGAGCAGTTCTTC. It yields the protein CARSLGFFAFEQFF.